Listed below are T cell receptor beta chains from one sample, sequenced in a study of patients and donors after allogeneic stem cell transplantation. TCRdb independently ran MiXCR on the RT-PCR reads; one entry per CDR3 protein. The top ten hold 25% to 35% of the sample, which has 150,000 to 200,000 distinct CDR3 sequences, 41% seen once. The source material was blood, either unsorted or a sorted T cell fraction (not recorded which). The receptors derive from a human donor who was either an allogeneic HSCT recipient or a stem cell or donor lymphocyte infusion donor (not recorded which). It is not recorded whose cells these are; they may come from a transplant donor. Each CDR3 is given without its conserved first and last residue.

v_gene: TRBV5-1
j_gene: TRBJ1-1
CDR3aa: ASSLEVSWNTEAF

v_gene: TRBV7-9
j_gene: TRBJ2-1
CDR3aa: ASSLLAGGGRDNEQF

v_gene: TRBV4-3
j_gene: TRBJ1-1
CDR3aa: ASSQYEGGRTEAF

v_gene: TRBV29-1
j_gene: TRBJ2-5
CDR3aa: SVEIHLQETQY

v_gene: TRBV7-8
j_gene: TRBJ1-2
CDR3aa: ASSLRWGLDYGYT

v_gene: TRBV27
j_gene: TRBJ2-7
CDR3aa: ASSLFAGVGEQY

v_gene: TRBV29-1
j_gene: TRBJ1-1
CDR3aa: SVVRGSEAF

v_gene: TRBV15
j_gene: TRBJ2-1
CDR3aa: ATSTSGLAGYNEQF

v_gene: TRBV3-1
j_gene: TRBJ1-1
CDR3aa: ASGQETPNTEAF

v_gene: TRBV5-1
j_gene: TRBJ1-3
CDR3aa: ASRNRTASGNTIY

v_gene: TRBV11-2
j_gene: TRBJ1-1
CDR3aa: ASSLEQFTEAF

v_gene: TRBV12-3/TRBV12-4
j_gene: TRBJ2-7
CDR3aa: ASSLASTGEQY

v_gene: TRBV2
j_gene: TRBJ2-7
CDR3aa: ASSEGAGALYEQY